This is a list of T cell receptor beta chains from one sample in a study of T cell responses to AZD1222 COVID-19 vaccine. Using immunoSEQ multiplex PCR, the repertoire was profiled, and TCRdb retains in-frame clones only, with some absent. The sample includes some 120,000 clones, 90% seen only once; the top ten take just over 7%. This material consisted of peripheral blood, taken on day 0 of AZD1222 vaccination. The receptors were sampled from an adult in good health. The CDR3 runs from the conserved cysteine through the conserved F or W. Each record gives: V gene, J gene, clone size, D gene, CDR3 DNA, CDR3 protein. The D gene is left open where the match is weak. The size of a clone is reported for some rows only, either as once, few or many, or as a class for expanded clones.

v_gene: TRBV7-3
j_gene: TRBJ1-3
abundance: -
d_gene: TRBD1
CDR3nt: TGTGCCAGCAGCCAGGGACAGGGGAACACCATATATTTT
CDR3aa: CASSQGQGNTIYF

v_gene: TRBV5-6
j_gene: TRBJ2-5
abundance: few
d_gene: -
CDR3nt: TGTGCCAGCAGCTTGGGGTACTCGGAGACCCAGTACTTC
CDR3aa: CASSLGYSETQYF

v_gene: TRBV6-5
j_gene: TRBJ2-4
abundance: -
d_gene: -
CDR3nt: TGTGCCAGCAGCCCCGGGTGGGGGCAAGTGGGCATTCAGTACTTC
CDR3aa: CASSPGWGQVGIQYF

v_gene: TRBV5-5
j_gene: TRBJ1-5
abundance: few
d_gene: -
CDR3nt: TGTGCCAGCAGCTTGGGGGGGTTCGGGCAGCCCCAGCATTTT
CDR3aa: CASSLGGFGQPQHF

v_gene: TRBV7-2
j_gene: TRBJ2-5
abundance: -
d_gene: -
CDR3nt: TGTGCCAGCAGCTTAAGACACCTCCAAGAGACCCAGTACTTC
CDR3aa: CASSLRHLQETQYF

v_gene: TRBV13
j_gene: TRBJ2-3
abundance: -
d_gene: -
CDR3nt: TGTGCCAGCAGCTTAGGCCTACCAGATACGCAGTATTTT
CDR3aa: CASSLGLPDTQYF

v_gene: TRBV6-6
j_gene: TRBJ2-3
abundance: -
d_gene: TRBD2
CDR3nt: TGTGCCAGCTCAGGGACTAGCGGGAGTCCAGATACGCAGTATTTT
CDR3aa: CASSGTSGSPDTQYF

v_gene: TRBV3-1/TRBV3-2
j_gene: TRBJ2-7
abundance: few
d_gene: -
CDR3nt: TGTGCCAGCAGCCCCAGCTACGAGCAGTACTTC
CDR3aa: CASSPSYEQYF

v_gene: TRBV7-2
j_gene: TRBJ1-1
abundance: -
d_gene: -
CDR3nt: TGTGCCAGCAGCTTAAACCGACAGTTCACTGAAGCTTTCTTT
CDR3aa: CASSLNRQFTEAFF

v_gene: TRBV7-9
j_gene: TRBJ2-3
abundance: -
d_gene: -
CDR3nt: TGTGCCAGCAGCTTACCCGTGGCCTCAGATACGCAGTATTTT
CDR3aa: CASSLPVASDTQYF

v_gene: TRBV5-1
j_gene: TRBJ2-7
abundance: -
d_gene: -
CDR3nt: TGCGCCAGCAGCTTGGGGGACGCCAACGGGCAGTACTTC
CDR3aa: CASSLGDANGQYF

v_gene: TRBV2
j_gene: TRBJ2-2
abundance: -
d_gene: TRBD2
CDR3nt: TGTGCCAGCAGTGTGGGACTAGCGGGAGGAACCGGGGAGCTGTTTTTT
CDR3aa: CASSVGLAGGTGELFF